The clone carrying this T cell receptor (beta chain) has just a few counts. Its antigen is not identified. Trimming took 2 bases from V and 5 from J, leaving 19 bases between them. The CDR3 is 16 amino acids. From germline, CDR1 is MNHEY and CDR2 SVGEGT. The data were obtained in a study of response to subunit inactivated influenza vaccine. Study-wide findings and caveats: A suggestion made by the authors is that each seasonal influenza vaccination recruits few new T cells.

Via MiXCR, TCRdb re-called the RT-PCR reads, giving one row per CDR3 protein. This sample carries more than 450,000 distinct CDR3 sequences, roughly 12% of them seen once, and the ten largest clones take approximately 10%. This material consisted of PBMCs from blood, taken on the day of vaccination. The sequence was obtained from a man between 45 and 60 years old who received an inactivated influenza vaccine. The gene calls are TRBV6-2 or TRBV6-3 and TRBJ2-7; possibly TRBD2 for D (5 bases). The CDR3 bases are TGTGCCAGCAGTTACCGGGTTACGCGACTACCCCACGAGCAGTACTTC. Protein product: CASSYRVTRLPHEQYF.